Shown below are 19 T cell receptor beta chains from a single sample sequenced in a study of blood T cells in healthy people across ages. A second PCR, run for about 6 to 11 cycles, used a sample-barcoded 5' primer plus a J-beta primer mix. A single record per CDR3 protein comes from TCRdb applying MiXCR to the 5' RACE reads. The table has some 700,000 distinct CDR3 sequences, over 20% seen once. Material: blood. The receptors here all came from an older man in good health.

This clonotype was detected only a few times. V usage is TRBV6-2 or TRBV6-3 and J usage is TRBJ1-1; D is ambiguous. Germline V gene sequence: CDR1 MNHEY, CDR2 SVGEGT. The length of the CDR3 is 15 residues. V was cut by 5 bases and J by 0 bases, with 13 bases left in between. CDR3 loop: CASSPSTNMNTEAFF. The CDR3 bases are TGTGCCAGCAGTCCATCGACAAATATGAACACTGAAGCTTTCTTT.

This clonotype was detected a few times. J is TRBJ2-7 and V is TRBV10-3; no clear D gene. The germline V gene has CDR1 ENHRY and CDR2 SYGVKD. Trimming took 3 bases from V and 4 from J, leaving 7 bases between them. There are 12 residues in the CDR3. The CDR3 region has the DNA TGTGCCATCAGTGAATCGGAATACGAGCAGTACGTC. Translation gives CAISESEYEQYV.

This clonotype came up a few times. This chain connects TRBV3-1 to TRBJ2-3; the D gene is possibly TRBD1 (5 bases). The CDR3 has 15 residues. The V end was cut by 7 bases, the J end by 0 bases, with 14 bases between. CDR1 is LGHDT, CDR2 YNNKEL, per germline (reference sequence). CDR3 DNA sequence: TGTGCCAGCAACCCAGGGTATTTGAGCACAGATACGCAGTATTTT. It encodes CASNPGYLSTDTQYF.

The chain couples TRBV5-8 to TRBJ1-2, with D uncertain. V lost 2 bases and J 4 bases, leaving 12 bases between the germline ends. Germline V gene lookup returns CDR1 SGHTS and CDR2 YDEGEE. The CDR3 loop spans 14 amino acids. CDR3 coding DNA: TGTGCCAGCAGCTTCCGAGGGCTACCCTATGGCTACACCTTC. As protein: CASSFRGLPYGYTF.

This clonotype was seen a handful of times. The chain joins TRBV12-3 or TRBV12-4 to TRBJ2-5; D uncertain. V was shortened by 0 bases and J by 2 bases, with 10 bases between the two germline ends. This CDR3 comprises 15 residues. CDR3 nucleotides: TGTGCCAGCAGTTTAGCGCGGAAAAGACAAGAGACCCAGTACTTC. Its protein product is CASSLARKRQETQYF.

This clonotype came up a few times. The rearrangement joins TRBV7-9 to TRBJ1-4; D is perhaps TRBD1 (6 bases). The CDR3 has 16 residues. Germline CDR1 and CDR2: SEHNR and FQNEAQ (reference sequence). With 7 bases removed from V and 0 bases from J, the gap between germline ends came to 15 bases. As DNA, the CDR3 is TGTGCCAGCATCCAAGCCAGGGGTGCAACTAATGAAAAACTGTTTTTT. Protein: CASIQARGATNEKLFF.

V usage is TRBV5-5 and J usage is TRBJ2-7; D call uncertain. Germline lookup yields CDR1 SGHKS and CDR2 YYEKEE (reference sequence). Trimming removed 4 bases at V and 0 bases at J, with 11 bases between. This CDR3 comprises 14 residues. The CDR3 DNA sequence: TGTGCCAGCAGCCTCCCGGCCAGCTCCTACGAGCAGTACTTC. It encodes CASSLPASSYEQYF.

This clonotype was detected only a few times. The chain uses TRBV20-1 and TRBJ1-5, with a possible D match to TRBD1 (5 bases). The CDR3 has 15 amino acids. Germline V lookup: CDR1 DFQATT, CDR2 SNEGSKA (reference sequence). V gave up 4 bases and J gave up 2 bases, with 15 bases separating them. The CDR3 sequence is CSAMGWGAGNQPQHF. CDR3 bases: TGCAGTGCTATGGGCTGGGGCGCGGGCAATCAGCCCCAGCATTTT.

This clonotype showed up just a few times. This chain uses TRBV7-9 with TRBJ1-1; D not certain. The CDR3 loop spans 15 amino acids. Per the germline V gene, CDR1 is SEHNR and CDR2 is FQNEAQ (reference sequence). V was clipped by 0 bases and J by 0 bases, with 8 bases between them. CDR3 coding DNA: TGTGCCAGCAGCTTAGCCCCTTCTATGAACACTGAAGCTTTCTTT. It specifies CASSLAPSMNTEAFF. The entire variable domain, with the rest obtained from reference TRBV7-9 and TRBJ1-1, is as follows: DTGVSQNPRHKITKRGQNVTFRCDPISEHNRLYWYRQTLGQGPEFLTYFQNEAQLEKSRLLSDRFSAERPKGSFSTLEIQRTEQGDSAMYLCASSLAPSMNTEAFFGQGTRLTVV.

This clonotype was counted only a few times. The chain employs TRBV9 and TRBJ2-3; TRBD2 is a possible D gene (5 bases). V dropped 0 bases and J dropped 1 base, with 6 bases sitting between them. The CDR3 totals 14 residues. In germline, CDR1 is SGDLS, CDR2 YYNGEE. In DNA, the CDR3 is TGTGCCAGCAGCGTAGGGACTGGCACAGATACGCAGTATTTT. Translating it yields CASSVGTGTDTQYF.

V and J are TRBV20-1 and TRBJ2-1; 13 bases are shared with TRBD2. The CDR3 loop spans 14 amino acids. After removal of 8 bases from V and 8 bases from J, the junction contained 9 bases not matched to a gene. CDR1 is DFQATT, CDR2 SNEGSKA, per germline (reference sequence). CDR3 region: CSTITSGGADEQFF. CDR3 DNA: TGCAGTACTATAACTAGCGGGGGGGCAGATGAGCAGTTCTTC.

The chain links TRBV6-2 or TRBV6-3 to TRBJ2-1; 7 nucleotides agree with TRBD1. The J call may not be correct, given that the DNA end is closer to TRBJ2-7. The CDR3 consists of 15 residues. From germline, CDR1 is MNHEY and CDR2 SVGEGT. Written as DNA, the CDR3 is TGTGCCAGCAGTAAAGACAGGGTACGACCCTACGAGCAGTACGTC. Amino acids: CASSKDRVRPYEQYV.

There are a few counts of this clonotype. The V and J genes are TRBV20-1 and TRBJ2-7; no definite D call. The CDR3 length is 9 residues. The germline gives CDR1 DFQATT, CDR2 SNEGSKA (reference sequence). V dropped 6 bases and J dropped 4 bases, with 4 bases sitting between them. CDR3 sequence (DNA): TGCAGTGCCTTTTACGAGCAGTACGTC. Translated, it gives CSAFYEQYV.

The V and J genes are TRBV12-3 or TRBV12-4 and TRBJ2-3, with 7 bases fitting TRBD2. The V segment lost 5 bases and the J segment 1 base; nucleotides outside the gene matches: 9. The length of the CDR3 is 16 residues. CDR3 amino acids: CASSLLARSRTDTQYF. In DNA form, the CDR3 reads TGTGCCAGCAGTCTACTAGCGCGATCCCGCACAGATACGCAGTATTTT.

This clonotype has more than one count but fewer than ten. The V call is TRBV3-1, the J call TRBJ2-1, with D maybe TRBD2 (5 bases). V was trimmed by 1 base and J by 1 base, leaving 11 bases between them. The CDR3 is made up of 16 amino acids. Germline CDR1 reads LGHDT; CDR2 reads YNNKEL (reference sequence). CDR3 DNA: TGTGCCAGCAGCCAAGTGGCGGGTCAGTCCTACAATGAGCAGTTCTTC. This sequence encodes CASSQVAGQSYNEQFF.

J is TRBJ2-7 and V is TRBV5-1; 8 bases align to TRBD1. Germline CDR1 is SGHRS and CDR2 is YFSETQ. Trimming cost V 6 bases and J 0 bases; bases outside gene matches: 11. The CDR3 runs 16 residues. The chain's CDR3 is CASNPNLGQASYEQYF. CDR3 sequence (DNA): TGCGCCAGCAACCCCAACCTGGGACAGGCCTCCTACGAGCAGTACTTC.

This clonotype was counted only a few times. This rearrangement joins TRBV29-1 to TRBJ2-4; a possible D gene is TRBD2 (6 bases). This CDR3 is built from 14 residues. Germline V gene lookup returns CDR1 SQVTM and CDR2 ANQGSEA. V shed 6 bases and J shed 3 bases, with 15 bases lying between them. The CDR3, as DNA: TGCAGCGTGGGCGACGGGGGTATCAAAAACATTCAGTACTTC. It yields the protein CSVGDGGIKNIQYF.

This clonotype appeared a few times. This may stem from a read error, because a much larger clone lies one nucleotide away. The chain couples TRBV3-1 to TRBJ2-7; no clear D gene. The CDR3 totals 12 residues. The V gene lost 2 bases and the J gene lost 3 bases, with 5 bases spanning the gap. Germline CDR1 reads LGHDT; CDR2 reads YNNKEL (reference sequence). DNA of the CDR3: TGTGCCAGCAGCCAACACGGCTACGAGCAGTACTTC. Its protein product is CASSQHGYEQYF.

This rearrangement joins TRBV20-1 to TRBJ2-5; TRBD2 matches at 7 bases. Losses at the gene ends were 2 bases for V and 3 bases for J; bases not matched to a gene: 12. Germline CDR1 is DFQATT and CDR2 is SNEGSKA (reference sequence). There are 16 residues in the CDR3. The CDR3 coding sequence is TGCAGTGCTAGACGGGGTGTAGCGGGTCAAGAAGAGACCCAGTACTTC. Amino acid sequence: CSARRGVAGQEETQYF.